Reported below is one T cell receptor beta chain. These data come from a study of T-cell reconstitution after alpha-beta-depleted transplantation in children. A library of TCRbeta sequences, prepared with unique molecular identifiers, was generated. Each CDR3 protein gets one entry after TCRdb re-called the PCR reads with MiXCR. The sample consists of around 400,000 distinct CDR3 sequences, approximately 11% of them appearing once. Germline loops: CDR1 PRHDT, CDR2 FYEKMQ (reference sequence). Trimming stripped 5 bases from V and 5 bases from J, with 12 bases between. This CDR3 has 13 residues. Source: PBMCs from the stem cell graft donor, taken from the stem cell graft. The clonotype comes from a human donor who donated a stem cell graft to a child with acute myeloid leukemia. This sequence joins TRBV13 and TRBJ1-1; D is uncertain. The CDR3 DNA follows: TGTGCCAGCAGCCCTCGACGGGGAACTGAAGCTTTCTTT. Encoded protein: CASSPRRGTEAFF.